The source of this T cell receptor beta chain is a study of CD8 T cells in ankylosing spondylitis. Quantitative 5'-RACE with molecular barcodes was used to make the TCR beta libraries. In TCRdb, the 5' RACE reads were re-called with MiXCR into one record per CDR3 protein. This repertoire shows approximately 250,000 distinct CDR3 sequences, more than 9% found once; its top ten account for about 3%. The CDR3 has 13 amino acids. V was cut by 3 bases and J by 8 bases, with 13 bases left in between. In germline, CDR1 is MGHRA, CDR2 YSYEKL. This clonotype was seen ten or more times. Its cognate antigen is unknown. The study's findings and limits: Peripheral blood samples showed relatively rare disease-linked clones, and these clones were CD8+.

This receptor was obtained from a male donor with ankylosing spondylitis or in good health (not recorded which). Sample: blood, either unsorted or a sorted T cell fraction (not recorded which). This chain uses TRBV4-1 with TRBJ1-1, with a possible D match to TRBD1 (6 bases). This CDR3 reads CASSQRQDTEAFF. CDR3 in DNA: TGCGCCAGCAGCCAGCGACAGGATACCGAAGCTTTCTTT.